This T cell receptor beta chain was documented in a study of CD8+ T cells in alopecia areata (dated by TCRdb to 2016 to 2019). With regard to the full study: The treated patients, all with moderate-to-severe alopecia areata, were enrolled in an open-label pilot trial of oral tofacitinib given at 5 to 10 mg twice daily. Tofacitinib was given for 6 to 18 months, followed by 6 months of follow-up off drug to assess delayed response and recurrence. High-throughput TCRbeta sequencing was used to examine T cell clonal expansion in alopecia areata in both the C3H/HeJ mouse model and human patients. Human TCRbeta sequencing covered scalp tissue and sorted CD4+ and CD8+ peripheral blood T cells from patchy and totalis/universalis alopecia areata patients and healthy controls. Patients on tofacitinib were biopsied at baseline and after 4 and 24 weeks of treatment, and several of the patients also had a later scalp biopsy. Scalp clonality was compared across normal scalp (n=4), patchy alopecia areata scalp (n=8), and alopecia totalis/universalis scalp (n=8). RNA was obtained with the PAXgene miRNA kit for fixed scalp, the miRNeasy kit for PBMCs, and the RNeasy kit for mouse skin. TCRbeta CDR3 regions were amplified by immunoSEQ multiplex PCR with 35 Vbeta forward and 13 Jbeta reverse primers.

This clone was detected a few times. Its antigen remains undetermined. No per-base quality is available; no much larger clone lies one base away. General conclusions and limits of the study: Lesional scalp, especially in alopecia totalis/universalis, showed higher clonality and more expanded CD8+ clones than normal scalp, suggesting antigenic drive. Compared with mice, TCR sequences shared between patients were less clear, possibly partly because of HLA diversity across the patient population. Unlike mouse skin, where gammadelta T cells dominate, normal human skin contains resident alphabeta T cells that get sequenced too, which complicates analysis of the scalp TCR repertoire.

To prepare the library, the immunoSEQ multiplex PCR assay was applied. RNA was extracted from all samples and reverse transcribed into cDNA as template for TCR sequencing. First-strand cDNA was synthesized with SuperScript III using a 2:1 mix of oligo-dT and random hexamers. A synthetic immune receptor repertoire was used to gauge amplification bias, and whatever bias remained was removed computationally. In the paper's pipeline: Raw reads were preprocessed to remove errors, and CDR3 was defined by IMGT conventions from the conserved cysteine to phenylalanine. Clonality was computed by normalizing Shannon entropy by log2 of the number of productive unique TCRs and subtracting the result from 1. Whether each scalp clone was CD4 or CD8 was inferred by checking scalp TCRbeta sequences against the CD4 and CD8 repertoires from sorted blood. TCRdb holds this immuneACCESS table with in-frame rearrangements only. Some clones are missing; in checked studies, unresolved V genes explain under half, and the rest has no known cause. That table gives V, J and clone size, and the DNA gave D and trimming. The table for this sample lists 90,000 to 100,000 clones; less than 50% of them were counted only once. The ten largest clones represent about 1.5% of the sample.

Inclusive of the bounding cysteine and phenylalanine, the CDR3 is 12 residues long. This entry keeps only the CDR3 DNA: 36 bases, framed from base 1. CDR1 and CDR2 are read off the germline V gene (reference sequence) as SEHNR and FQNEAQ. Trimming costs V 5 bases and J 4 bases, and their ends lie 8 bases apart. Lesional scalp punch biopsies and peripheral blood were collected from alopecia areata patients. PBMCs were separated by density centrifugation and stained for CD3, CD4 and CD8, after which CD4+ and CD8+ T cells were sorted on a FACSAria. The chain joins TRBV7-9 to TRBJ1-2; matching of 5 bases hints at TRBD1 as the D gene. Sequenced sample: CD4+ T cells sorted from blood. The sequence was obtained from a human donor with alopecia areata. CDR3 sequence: CASSMDTYGYTF. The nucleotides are TGTGCCAGCAGCATGGACACCTATGGCTACACCTTC.